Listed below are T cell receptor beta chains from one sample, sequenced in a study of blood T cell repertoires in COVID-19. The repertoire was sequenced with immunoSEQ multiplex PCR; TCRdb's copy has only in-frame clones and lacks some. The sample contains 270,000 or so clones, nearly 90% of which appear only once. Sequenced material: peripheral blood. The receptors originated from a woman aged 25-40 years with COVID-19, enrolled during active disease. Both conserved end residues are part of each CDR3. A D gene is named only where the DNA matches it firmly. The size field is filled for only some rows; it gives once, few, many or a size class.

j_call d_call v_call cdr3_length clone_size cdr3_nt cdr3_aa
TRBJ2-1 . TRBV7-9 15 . TGTGCCAGCAGCTTTTGGGGGGGCGCCGGGAATGAGCAGTTCTTC CASSFWGGAGNEQFF
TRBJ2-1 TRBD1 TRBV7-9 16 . TGTGCCAGCAGCGGACCTTTTAGGGGGCTCGACAATGAGCAGTTCTTC CASSGPFRGLDNEQFF
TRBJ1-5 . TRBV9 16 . TGTGCCAGCAGCGTGGGAGGGAGCCAGAGCAATCAGCCCCAGCATTTT CASSVGGSQSNQPQHF
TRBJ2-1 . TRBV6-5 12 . TGTGCCAGCAGGTCAGAGGGCGATGAGCAGTTCTTC CASRSEGDEQFF
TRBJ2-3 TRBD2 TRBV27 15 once TGTGCCAGCAGCCCTGGGACTAGCGGGGTAAATACGCAGTATTTT CASSPGTSGVNTQYF
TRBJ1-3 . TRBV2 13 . TGTGCCAGCAGGCGGGACTCTGGAAACACCATATATTTT CASRRDSGNTIYF
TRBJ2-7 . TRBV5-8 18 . TGTGCCAGCAGCTTGGGGATCCCCAGCGAGCGCCTCTCCTACGAGCAGTACTTC CASSLGIPSERLSYEQYF
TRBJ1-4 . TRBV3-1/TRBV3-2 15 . TGTGCCAGCAGCCTCCCGAGGGGCAGGGGTGAAAAACTGTTTTTT CASSLPRGRGEKLFF
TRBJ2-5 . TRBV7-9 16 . TGTGCCAGCAGCTCCGTCCCCACGGAGAGAGGGGAGACCCAGTACTTC CASSSVPTERGETQYF
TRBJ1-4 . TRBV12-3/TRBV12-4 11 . TGTGCCAGCAGGCAGGGAGAAAAACTGTTTTTT CASRQGEKLFF
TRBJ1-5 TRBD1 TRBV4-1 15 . TGCGCCAGCAGCCAACGGACAGGGACCTATCAGCCCCAGCATTTT CASSQRTGTYQPQHF
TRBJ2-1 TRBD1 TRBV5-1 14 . TGCGCCAGCAGCCCCGGGACAGGGGGCAATGAGCAGTTCTTC CASSPGTGGNEQFF
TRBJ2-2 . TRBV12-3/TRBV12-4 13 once TGTGCCAGCAGTTTTTCAGGGAACGGGGAGCTGTTTTTT CASSFSGNGELFF
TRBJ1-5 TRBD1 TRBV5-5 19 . TGTGCCAGCACCCTGGCGGCGCAGGGGGCCTTAGGGAGCAATCAGCCCCAGCATTTT CASTLAAQGALGSNQPQHF
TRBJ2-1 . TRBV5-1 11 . TGCGCCAGTCGACAAGGCAGGGAGCAGTTCTTC CASRQGREQFF
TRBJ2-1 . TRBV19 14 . TGTGCCAGTAGTATCAAAACTCTCGGGGGTGAGCAGTTCTTC CASSIKTLGGEQFF
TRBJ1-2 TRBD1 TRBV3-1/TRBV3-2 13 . TGTGCCAGCAGCGGACAGGGGGCTGGGGGCTACACCTTC CASSGQGAGGYTF
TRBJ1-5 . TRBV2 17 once TGTGCCAGCAGTGAAGGGGGGGGCCAGGGGCAACCACTACCCCAGCATTTT CASSEGGGQGQPLPQHF
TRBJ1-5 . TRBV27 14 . TGTGCCAGCAGTCCCTCAGATAGCAATCAGCCCCAGCATTTT CASSPSDSNQPQHF
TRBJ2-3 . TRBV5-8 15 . TGTGCCAGCAGCTTGGTGGGGCAGGGGTCAGATACGCAGTATTTT CASSLVGQGSDTQYF